What follows describes a single TCR beta chain. Its antigen is unknown. UMI-labeled TRB cDNA libraries were prepared by 5' RACE. After re-calling the 5' RACE reads, TCRdb lists one entry per CDR3 protein, DNA absent. This repertoire includes about 130,000 distinct CDR3 sequences. The sample comes from a study of CXCR3-negative and CXCR3-positive naive CD8 T cells. Study details: A total of 150 million or so TRB reads was generated, with about 1.5 +/- 0.3 million per library. Regarding the study as a whole: Comparison of naive CXCR3-negative and CXCR3-positive cells revealed similar TRBV-TRBJ usage, while memory cells differed. TRB CDR3 properties indicated TCR strength, while surface CD5 was similar across naive subsets. Diversity proved comparably high across both naive subsets and much lower in memory CD8+ cells.

CDR1 and CDR2 (germline): MDHEN, SYDVKM. The length of the CDR3 is 14 residues. The chain joins TRBV28 to TRBJ1-5. Sequences were obtained from naive CXCR3- CD8+ T cells from blood. The subset here: CD45RO-CCR7+CD27+CD95- naive CD8+ T cells lacking CXCR3 (TNR3-). This receptor was identified in a human donor in good health. Some clones in this sample may be carry-over from other donors' samples. CDR3 sequence reads: CASSLMQGRQPQHF.